The 14 T cell receptor beta chains given below trace back to one sample, sequenced in a study of cytomegalovirus exposure and HLA in healthy donors. The PCR ran on 60 Vbeta and 13 Jbeta primers. Produced via immunoSEQ multiplex PCR; TCRdb's table is partial and in-frame only. The sample lists 84,000 or so clones, roughly 83% occurring once. Sequences were obtained from PBMCs. The receptors were gathered from a woman aged 45-60 years in good health and CMV-seronegative.

The chain is built from TRBV5-4 and TRBJ2-2, with 7 bases fitting TRBD1. CDR1 is SGHNT, CDR2 YYREEE, per germline (reference sequence). Losses at the gene ends were 0 bases for V and 7 bases for J; bases not matched to a gene: 6. The CDR3 extends over 15 amino acids. The CDR3 region has the DNA TGTGCCAGCAGCTTGGGAGGGACAGTGGTCGGGGAGCTGTTTTTT. As protein: CASSLGGTVVGELFF.

The genes are TRBV7-9 and TRBJ2-3; D might be TRBD2 (6 bases). The ends were cut back, 6 bases at V and 2 bases at J, with 21 bases in the middle. The CDR3 consists of 17 residues. Germline V lookup: CDR1 SEHNR, CDR2 FQNEAQ (reference sequence). The CDR3 nucleotides are TGTGCCAGCAGGGGGACTCTAAACACTTTTACCACAGATACGCAGTATTTT. It encodes CASRGTLNTFTTDTQYF. The variable domain in full, completed from reference TRBV7-9 and TRBJ2-3, reads DTGVSQNPRHKITKRGQNVTFRCDPISEHNRLYWYRQTLGQGPEFLTYFQNEAQLEKSRLLSDRFSAERPKGSFSTLEIQRTEQGDSAMYLCASRGTLNTFTTDTQYFGPGTRLTVL.

This sequence joins TRBV4-2 and TRBJ1-6; D remains ambiguous. The CDR3 is 15 amino acids. Germline V lookup: CDR1 LGHNA, CDR2 YNFKEQ. V lost 1 base to trimming and J lost 7 bases, with 11 bases between them. This CDR3 is CASSQGGGGNSPLHF. The CDR3 bases are TGTGCCAGCAGCCAAGGGGGTGGAGGGAATTCACCCCTCCACTTT.

The chain joins TRBV6-1 to TRBJ1-5, with D unresolved. The CDR3 has 13 residues. Germline assignment: CDR1 MNHNS and CDR2 SASEGT. Trimming cost V 6 bases and J 4 bases, with 10 bases left between them. CDR3 coding DNA: TGTGCCAGCAGGGAGGGCTTTAATCAGCCCCAGCATTTT. Amino acid sequence: CASREGFNQPQHF.

The sample holds a few counts of this clone. This sequence joins TRBV27 and TRBJ2-5, with TRBD2 matching 10 bases. The CDR3 extends over 14 amino acids. CDR1 and CDR2 (germline): MNHEY, SMNVEV (reference sequence). The ends lost 6 bases at V and 4 bases at J; junction bases unmatched: 5. CDR3 in DNA: TGTGCCAGCAGGCCTAGCGGGAGAGGAGAGACCCAGTACTTC. It translates to CASRPSGRGETQYF.

The rearrangement links TRBV10-3 to TRBJ2-1, with a weak D call TRBD2 (6 bases). The CDR3 totals 12 residues. V gave up 0 bases and J gave up 9 bases, with 6 bases separating them. Germline CDR1 is ENHRY and CDR2 is SYGVKD. The CDR3 reads CAISESEGEQFF. In DNA form, the CDR3 reads TGTGCCATCAGTGAGTCGGAGGGTGAGCAGTTCTTC.

This rearrangement joins TRBV29-1 to TRBJ1-2; a possible D gene is TRBD1 (6 bases). The V end was cut by 4 bases, the J end by 0 bases, with 15 bases between. CDR1 and CDR2 (germline): SQVTM, ANQGSEA. This CDR3 is built from 15 residues. The chain's CDR3 is CSVVPGEGPNYGYTF. As DNA, the CDR3 is TGCAGCGTTGTACCAGGGGAAGGTCCTAACTATGGCTACACCTTC.

The rearrangement uses TRBV2 and TRBJ1-1; 7 positions match TRBD1. The CDR3 has 14 amino acids. Germline assignment: CDR1 SNHLY and CDR2 FYNNEI. V lost 4 bases to trimming and J lost 5 bases; unmatched junction nucleotides: 7. This CDR3 reads CASSGQGGGTEAFF. The CDR3 DNA reads as TGTGCCAGCAGTGGACAGGGCGGAGGGACTGAAGCTTTCTTT.

V gene TRBV27 combines with J gene TRBJ2-1, with D perhaps matching TRBD1 (6 bases). The germline gives CDR1 MNHEY, CDR2 SMNVEV (reference sequence). Trimming took off 7 bases at V and 0 bases at J, with 16 bases between the two ends. CDR3 length equals 16 residues. CDR3 bases: TGTGCCAGCACCCCCTACGACAGGAGCTCCTACAATGAGCAGTTCTTC. This gives the protein CASTPYDRSSYNEQFF.

The chain links TRBV14 to TRBJ1-2, with 7 bases that match TRBD1. From germline, CDR1 is SGHDN and CDR2 FVKESK. The CDR3 runs to 15 residues. V shed 4 bases, J shed 2 bases, and the junction held 7 bases outside the gene matches. The CDR3 DNA reads as TGTGCCAGCAGCCTAAACAGGGGCGCCAACTATGGCTACACCTTC. This gives the protein CASSLNRGANYGYTF.

The rearrangement uses TRBV28 and TRBJ2-3; TRBD2 matches at 8 bases. Per germline, CDR1 MDHEN and CDR2 SYDVKM. V shed 2 bases, J shed 4 bases, and the junction held 11 bases outside the gene matches. The CDR3 loop spans 17 amino acids. The CDR3 sequence is CASSLKWAGGTSDTQYF. The DNA of the CDR3 is TGTGCCAGCAGTTTAAAGTGGGCGGGGGGTACCTCAGATACGCAGTATTTT.

This chain uses TRBV5-1 with TRBJ2-5; D call uncertain. V lost 2 bases and J 1 base, leaving 9 bases between the germline ends. The CDR3 sequence is 14 residues long. Germline V lookup: CDR1 SGHRS, CDR2 YFSETQ. DNA of the CDR3: TGCGCCAGCAGCTTTGGAGCCCCCCAAGAGACCCAGTACTTC. Protein product: CASSFGAPQETQYF. The full variable domain, its missing parts supplied by reference TRBV5-1 and TRBJ2-5, is KAGVTQTPRYLIKTRGQQVTLSCSPISGHRSVSWYQQTPGQGLQFLFEYFSETQRNKGNFPGRFSGRQFSNSRSEMNVSTLELGDSALYLCASSFGAPQETQYFGPGTRLLVL.

The chain carries TRBV4-3 and TRBJ1-2, with 8 bases identical to TRBD1. Germline assignment: CDR1 LGHNA and CDR2 YSLEER. J was trimmed by 7 bases and V by 3 bases; bases with no gene match: 13. This CDR3 contains 16 residues. The CDR3: CASSQSRTGLQGGYTF. The CDR3 nucleotides are TGCGCCAGCAGCCAGTCCAGGACAGGGTTACAGGGTGGCTACACCTTC.

This chain connects TRBV4-1 to TRBJ2-7; D might be TRBD1 (5 bases). CDR1 and CDR2 (germline): MGHRA, YSYEKL. CDR3 size: 16 residues. Deletions cut 2 bases from V and 2 bases from J, with 16 bases between. CDR3 sequence (DNA): TGCGCCAGCAGCCAATCCCCTTCGACAGAGACCTACGAGCAGTACTTC. Translated, it gives CASSQSPSTETYEQYF.